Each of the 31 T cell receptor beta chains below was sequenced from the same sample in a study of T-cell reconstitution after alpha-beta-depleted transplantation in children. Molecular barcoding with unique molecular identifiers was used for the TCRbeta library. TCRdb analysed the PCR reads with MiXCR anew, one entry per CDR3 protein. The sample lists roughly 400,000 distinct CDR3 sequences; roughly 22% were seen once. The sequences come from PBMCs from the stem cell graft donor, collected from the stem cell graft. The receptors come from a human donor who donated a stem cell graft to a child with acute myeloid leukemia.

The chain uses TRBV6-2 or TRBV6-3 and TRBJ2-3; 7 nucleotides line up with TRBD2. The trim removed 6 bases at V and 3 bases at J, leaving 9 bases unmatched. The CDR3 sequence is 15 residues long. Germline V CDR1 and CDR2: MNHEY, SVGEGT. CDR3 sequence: CASRRQGGRTDTQYF. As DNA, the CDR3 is TGTGCCAGCAGACGCCAAGGCGGGAGAACAGATACGCAGTATTTT.

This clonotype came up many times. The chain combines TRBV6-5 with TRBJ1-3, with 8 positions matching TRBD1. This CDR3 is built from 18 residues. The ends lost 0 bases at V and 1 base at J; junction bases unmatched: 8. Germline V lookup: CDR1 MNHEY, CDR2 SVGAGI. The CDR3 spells CASSYSSGGGRSGNTIYF. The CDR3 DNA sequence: TGTGCCAGCAGTTACTCGTCAGGGGGCGGAAGGTCTGGAAACACCATATATTTT.

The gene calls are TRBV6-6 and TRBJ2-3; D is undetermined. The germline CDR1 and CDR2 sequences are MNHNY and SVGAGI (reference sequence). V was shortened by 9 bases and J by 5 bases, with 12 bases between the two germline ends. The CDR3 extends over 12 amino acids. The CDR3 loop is CASTDRKDTQYF. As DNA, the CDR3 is TGTGCCAGTACGGACCGTAAAGATACGCAGTATTTT.

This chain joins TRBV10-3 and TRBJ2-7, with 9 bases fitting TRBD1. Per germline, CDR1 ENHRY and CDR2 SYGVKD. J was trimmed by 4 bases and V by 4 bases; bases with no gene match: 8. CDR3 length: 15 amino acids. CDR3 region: CAISGRDRESYEQYF. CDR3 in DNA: TGTGCCATCAGTGGCCGGGACAGGGAATCGTACGAGCAGTACTTC.

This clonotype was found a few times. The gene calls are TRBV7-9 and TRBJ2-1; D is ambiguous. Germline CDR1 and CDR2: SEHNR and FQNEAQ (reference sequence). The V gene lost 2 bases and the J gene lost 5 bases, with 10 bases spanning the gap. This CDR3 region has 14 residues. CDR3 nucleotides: TGTGCCAGCAGCTTATCTTTCGGACACAATGAGCAGTTCTTC. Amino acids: CASSLSFGHNEQFF.

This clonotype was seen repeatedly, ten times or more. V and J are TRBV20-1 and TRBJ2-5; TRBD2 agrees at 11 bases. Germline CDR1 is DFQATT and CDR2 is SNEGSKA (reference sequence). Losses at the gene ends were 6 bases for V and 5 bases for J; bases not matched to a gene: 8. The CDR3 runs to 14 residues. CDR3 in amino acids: CSAGGTSGRETQYF. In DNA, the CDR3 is TGCAGTGCCGGGGGGACTAGCGGACGGGAGACCCAGTACTTC.

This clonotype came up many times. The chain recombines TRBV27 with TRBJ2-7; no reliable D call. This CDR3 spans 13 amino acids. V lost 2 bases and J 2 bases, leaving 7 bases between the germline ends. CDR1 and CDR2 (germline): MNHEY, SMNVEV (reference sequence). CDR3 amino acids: CASSLGKTYEQYF. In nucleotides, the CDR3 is TGTGCCAGCAGTTTAGGCAAAACCTACGAGCAGTACTTC.

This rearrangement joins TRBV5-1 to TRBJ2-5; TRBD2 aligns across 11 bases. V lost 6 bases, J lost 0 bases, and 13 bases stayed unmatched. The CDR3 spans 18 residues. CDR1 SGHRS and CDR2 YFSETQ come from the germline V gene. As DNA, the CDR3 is TGCGCCAGCACCGGCACGACTAGCGGGATAGGCCACCAAGAGACCCAGTACTTC. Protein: CASTGTTSGIGHQETQYF.

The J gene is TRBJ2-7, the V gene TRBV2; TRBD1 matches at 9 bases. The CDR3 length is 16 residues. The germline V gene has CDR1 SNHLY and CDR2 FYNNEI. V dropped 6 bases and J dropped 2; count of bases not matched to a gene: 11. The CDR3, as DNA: TGTGCCAGCAGCCTTGAGCCGGGACAGGGTGCCTACGAGCAGTACTTC. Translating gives CASSLEPGQGAYEQYF.

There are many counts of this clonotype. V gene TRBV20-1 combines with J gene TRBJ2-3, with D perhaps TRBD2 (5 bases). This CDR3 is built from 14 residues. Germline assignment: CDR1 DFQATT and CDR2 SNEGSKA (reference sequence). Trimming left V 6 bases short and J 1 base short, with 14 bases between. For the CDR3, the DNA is TGCAGTGCCGATGAGGGCCGTGGCACAGATACGCAGTATTTT. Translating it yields CSADEGRGTDTQYF.

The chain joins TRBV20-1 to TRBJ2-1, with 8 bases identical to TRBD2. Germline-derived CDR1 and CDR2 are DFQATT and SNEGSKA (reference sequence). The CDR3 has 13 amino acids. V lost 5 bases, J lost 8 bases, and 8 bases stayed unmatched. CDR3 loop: CSAGTRSGYEQFF. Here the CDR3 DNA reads TGCAGTGCTGGGACTAGAAGCGGGTATGAGCAGTTCTTC.

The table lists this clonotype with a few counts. CDR3 sequence: CSGSAGVAGYGNEQFF. The CDR3 DNA reads as TGCAGTGGGAGCGCCGGGGTAGCGGGGTACGGGAATGAGCAGTTCTTC. The chain is built from TRBV20-1 and TRBJ2-1, with 8 bases lining up with TRBD2. The junction had 18 bases not matched to a gene; V was cut back by 7 bases and J by 7 bases. In germline, CDR1 is DFQATT, CDR2 SNEGSKA (reference sequence). This CDR3 is 16 amino acids long.

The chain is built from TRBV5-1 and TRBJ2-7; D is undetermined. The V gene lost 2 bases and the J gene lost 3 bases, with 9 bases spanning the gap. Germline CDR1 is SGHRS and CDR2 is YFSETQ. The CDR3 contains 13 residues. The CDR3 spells CASSFTTDYEQYF. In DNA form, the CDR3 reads TGCGCCAGCAGCTTTACAACGGACTACGAGCAGTACTTC.

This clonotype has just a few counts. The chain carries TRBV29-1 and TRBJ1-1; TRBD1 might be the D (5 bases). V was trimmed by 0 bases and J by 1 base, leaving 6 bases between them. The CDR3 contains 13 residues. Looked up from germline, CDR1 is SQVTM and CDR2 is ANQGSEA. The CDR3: CSVEEGGNTEAFF. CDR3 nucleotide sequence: TGCAGCGTTGAAGAGGGGGGGAACACTGAAGCTTTCTTT. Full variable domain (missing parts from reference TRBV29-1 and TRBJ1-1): SAVISQKPSRDICQRGTSLTIQCQVDSQVTMMFWYRQQPGQSLTLIATANQGSEATYESGFVIDKFPISRPNLTFSTLTVSNMSPEDSSIYLCSVEEGGNTEAFFGQGTRLTVV.

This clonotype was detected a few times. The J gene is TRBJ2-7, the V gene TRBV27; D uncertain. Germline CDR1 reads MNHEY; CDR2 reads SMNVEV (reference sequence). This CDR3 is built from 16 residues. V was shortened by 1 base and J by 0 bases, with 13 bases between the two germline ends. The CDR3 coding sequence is TGTGCCAGCAGTTTATTGGGCATACAGAGCTCCTACGAGCAGTACTTC. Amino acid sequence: CASSLLGIQSSYEQYF.

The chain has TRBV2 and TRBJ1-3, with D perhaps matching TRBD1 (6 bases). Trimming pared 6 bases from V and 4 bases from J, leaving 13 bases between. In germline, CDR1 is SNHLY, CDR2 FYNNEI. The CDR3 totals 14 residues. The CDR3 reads CASRIPDRGNTIYF. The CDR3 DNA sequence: TGTGCCAGCAGGATCCCGGACAGAGGAAACACCATATATTTT.

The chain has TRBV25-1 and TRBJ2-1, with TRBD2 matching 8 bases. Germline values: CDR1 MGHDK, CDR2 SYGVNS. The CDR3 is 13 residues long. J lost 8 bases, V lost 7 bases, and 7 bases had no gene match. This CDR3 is CASNLAGQDEQFF. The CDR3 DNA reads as TGTGCCAGCAATCTAGCGGGTCAGGATGAGCAGTTCTTC.

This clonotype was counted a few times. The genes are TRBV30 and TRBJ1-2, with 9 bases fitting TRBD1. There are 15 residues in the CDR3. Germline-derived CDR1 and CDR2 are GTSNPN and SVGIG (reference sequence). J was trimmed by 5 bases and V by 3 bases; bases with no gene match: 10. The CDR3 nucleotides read TGTGCCTGGAGGAACCGGGACAGGGTATCATATGGCTACACCTTC. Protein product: CAWRNRDRVSYGYTF.

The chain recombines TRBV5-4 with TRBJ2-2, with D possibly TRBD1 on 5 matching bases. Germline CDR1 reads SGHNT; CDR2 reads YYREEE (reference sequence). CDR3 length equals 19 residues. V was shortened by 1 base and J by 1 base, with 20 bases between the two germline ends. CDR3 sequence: CASSLPGSLPGMNTGELFF. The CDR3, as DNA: TGTGCCAGCAGCTTGCCAGGGTCCTTACCTGGGATGAACACCGGGGAGCTGTTTTTT.

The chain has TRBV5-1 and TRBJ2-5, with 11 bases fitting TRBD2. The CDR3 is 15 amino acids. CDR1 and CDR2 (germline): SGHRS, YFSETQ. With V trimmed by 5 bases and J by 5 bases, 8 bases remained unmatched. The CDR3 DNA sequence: TGCGCCAGCAGAAGAACTAGCGGGAGTTGGGAGACCCAGTACTTC. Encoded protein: CASRRTSGSWETQYF.

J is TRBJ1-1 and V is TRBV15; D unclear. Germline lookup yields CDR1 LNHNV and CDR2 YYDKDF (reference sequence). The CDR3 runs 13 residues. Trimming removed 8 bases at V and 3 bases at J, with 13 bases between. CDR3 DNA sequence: TGTGCCACCCAGGAATGGGCCTACACTGAAGCTTTCTTT. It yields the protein CATQEWAYTEAFF.

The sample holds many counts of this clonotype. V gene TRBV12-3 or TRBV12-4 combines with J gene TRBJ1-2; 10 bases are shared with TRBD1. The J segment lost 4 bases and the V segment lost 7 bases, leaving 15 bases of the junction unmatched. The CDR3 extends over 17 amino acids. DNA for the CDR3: TGTGCCAGCATGCACGGGACAGGGGATAACACCTCCTATGGCTACACCTTC. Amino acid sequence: CASMHGTGDNTSYGYTF.

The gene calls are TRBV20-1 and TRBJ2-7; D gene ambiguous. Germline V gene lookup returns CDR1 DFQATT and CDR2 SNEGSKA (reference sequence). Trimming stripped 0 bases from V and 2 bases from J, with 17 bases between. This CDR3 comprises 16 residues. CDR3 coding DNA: TGCAGTGCTAGAGATTCCCAGGTGGCGGTCACCTACGAGCAGTACTTC. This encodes CSARDSQVAVTYEQYF.

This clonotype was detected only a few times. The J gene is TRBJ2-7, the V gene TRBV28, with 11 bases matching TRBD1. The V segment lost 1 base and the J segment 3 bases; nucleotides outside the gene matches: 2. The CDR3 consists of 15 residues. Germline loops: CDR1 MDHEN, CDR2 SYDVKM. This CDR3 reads CASSLLDRGLYEQYF. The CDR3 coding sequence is TGTGCCAGCAGTTTATTGGACAGGGGGCTCTACGAGCAGTACTTC.

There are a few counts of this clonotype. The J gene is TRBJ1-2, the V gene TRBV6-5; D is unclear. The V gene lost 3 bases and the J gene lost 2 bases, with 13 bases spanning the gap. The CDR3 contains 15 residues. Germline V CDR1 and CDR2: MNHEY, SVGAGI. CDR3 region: CASSYVRSTNYGYTF. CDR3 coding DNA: TGTGCCAGCAGTTATGTCAGATCCACCAACTATGGCTACACCTTC.

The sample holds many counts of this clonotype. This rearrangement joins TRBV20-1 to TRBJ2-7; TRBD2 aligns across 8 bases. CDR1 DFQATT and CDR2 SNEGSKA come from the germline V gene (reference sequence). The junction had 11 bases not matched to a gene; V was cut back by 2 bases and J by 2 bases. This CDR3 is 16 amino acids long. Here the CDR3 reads CSARIRVAGFAYEQYF. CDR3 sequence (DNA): TGCAGTGCTAGAATTCGGGTAGCGGGATTCGCCTACGAGCAGTACTTC.

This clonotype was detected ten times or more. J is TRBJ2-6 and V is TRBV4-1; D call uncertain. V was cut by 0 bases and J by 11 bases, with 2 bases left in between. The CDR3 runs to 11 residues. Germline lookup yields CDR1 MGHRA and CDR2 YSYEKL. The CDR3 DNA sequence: TGCGCCAGCAGCCAAGATCACGTCCTGACTTTC. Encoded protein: CASSQDHVLTF.

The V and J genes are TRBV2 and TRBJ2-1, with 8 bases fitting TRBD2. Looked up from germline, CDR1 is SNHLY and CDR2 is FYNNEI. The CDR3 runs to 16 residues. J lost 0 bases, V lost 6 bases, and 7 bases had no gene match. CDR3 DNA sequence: TGTGCCAGCAGGTTAGCGGGAAAGAGCTCCTACAATGAGCAGTTCTTC. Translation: CASRLAGKSSYNEQFF.

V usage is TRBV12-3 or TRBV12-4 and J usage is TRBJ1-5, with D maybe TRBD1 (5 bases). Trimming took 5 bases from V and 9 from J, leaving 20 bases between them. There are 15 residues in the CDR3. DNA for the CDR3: TGTGCCAGCAGTCAGGGCAAAGGCGATATCCGGCCCCAGCATTTT. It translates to CASSQGKGDIRPQHF.

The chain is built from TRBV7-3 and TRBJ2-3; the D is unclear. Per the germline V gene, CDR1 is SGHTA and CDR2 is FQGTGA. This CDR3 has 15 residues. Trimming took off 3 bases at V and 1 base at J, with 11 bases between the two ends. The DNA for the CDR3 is TGTGCCAGCAGCTTTTCGGCAGGAGGCACAGATACGCAGTATTTT. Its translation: CASSFSAGGTDTQYF.

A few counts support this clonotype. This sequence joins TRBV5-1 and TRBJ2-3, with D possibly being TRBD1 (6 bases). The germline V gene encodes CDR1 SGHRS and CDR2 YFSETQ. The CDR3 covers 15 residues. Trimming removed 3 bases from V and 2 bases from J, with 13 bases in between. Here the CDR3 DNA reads TGCGCCAGCAGCTCCGGACAGCCGCCCACAGATACGCAGTATTTT. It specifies CASSSGQPPTDTQYF.